The T cell receptor (beta chain) under discussion was sequenced for a study of radiation and T cells in renal cell carcinoma (dated by TCRdb to the early 2020s). Describing the broader study: Samples were obtained from a clinical trial, in which 15 Gy stereotactic body radiation therapy was delivered to primary renal cell carcinomas and nephrectomy was performed 4 weeks later. In total, fewer than 55 samples, comprising 25 or so tumors and approximately 27 peripheral blood samples, were subjected to TCR beta sequencing. Across all 50 or so samples, 3.8 million or so unique CDR3 nucleotide sequences encoding roughly 2,800,000 unique CDR3 amino acid sequences were identified.

The time point label of this sample denotes: baseline pretreatment blood. The meaning of the sample's treatment or condition label: 15 Gy SBRT to primary tumor, nephrectomy 4 weeks later. To follow tumor-enriched clonotypes, peripheral blood was collected serially from radiation-treated patients at baseline and again at 2 weeks and 4 weeks after SBRT. Renal cell carcinoma with clear cell pathology was present in all patients. The QIAamp DNA Blood Mini Kit (Qiagen) was used to prepare genomic DNA for TCR sequencing. The analyses included just those samples that passed every quality control check. As to this clone: Its recognized antigen is unknown. No qualities accompany the bases; no much larger clone lies one base away.

Following the manufacturer's recommendations, the immunoSEQ kit was used to generate TCR beta libraries from genomic DNA. To prepare libraries, a first multiplex PCR with proprietary primers was run, followed by a second PCR that added unique barcodes, and a bead cleanup was done after each round. A kit-provided positive control reaction and a negative control reaction were included in every sample batch. The final libraries were assessed on an Agilent 4200 TapeStation D1000 ScreenTape, pooled by volume, and quantified by qPCR. Sequencing was performed on an Illumina NextSeq500 with a MidOutput 150-cycle cartridge, and 156 Read1 and 15 Index1 cycles were run with kit custom primers. The pooled library was loaded at 0.95 to 1 pM with around 20% PhiX control spiked in. On the authors' methods: Vendor-processed data were analyzed in R, with a clonotype defined as all T cells sharing the same CDR3 nucleotide sequence. For clone abundance analyses, frequencies were normalized to the 10,000 most abundant clones in each sample. Public T cell clones, averaging fewer than five per sample, were removed before analysis. Tumor-enriched and baseline blood-enriched clonotypes were defined by at least a 32-fold difference in abundance between compartments. A beta-binomial differential abundance model was used to identify clonotypes that expanded or contracted between blood time points. The Baroni-Urbani and Buser coefficient was used to measure tumor-blood repertoire similarity, and groups were compared with two-tailed Wilcoxon tests in R. This immuneACCESS table, as held by TCRdb, lists in-frame sequences with V and J called but not all clones. Of the missing ones, under half trace to an unresolved V gene in checked studies; the others have no known cause. Clonal size and the V and J genes are those of that table, whereas D and trimming came from the DNA. The sample table shows 130,000 or so clones, and roughly 85% are seen once. The ten biggest clones cover less than 25% of the sample.

The CDR3 contains 16 residues, cysteine and phenylalanine counted. CDR3 DNA is the only sequence kept; it has 48 bases, read in frame from the first base. As encoded in the germline V gene, CDR1 is SGHDN while CDR2 is FVKESK. V is cut by 5 bases and J by 9 bases, and the space between the germline ends is 24 bases. The paper as a whole reports these results and caveats: Blood repertoire dynamics were not followed beyond 4 weeks after treatment. No pretreatment tumor biopsies were available, so the baseline intratumoral presence of clonotypes could not be determined. Top tumor clonotypes rose in blood from baseline to 2 weeks post-radiation, then contracted by 4 weeks, suggesting transient expansion of tumor-resident clones. The single-armed trial design could not address effects of radiation dose or scheduling on the TCR repertoire.

This TCR was sampled from a woman aged 45 to 65 with renal cell carcinoma. The receptor chain draws on TRBV14 and TRBJ2-3, with the D call tentatively TRBD1 or TRBD2, each fitting 5 bases. Sequences were derived from blood, sampled from a patient whose treatment included radiotherapy and nephrectomy. The nucleotide sequence is TGTGCCAGCAGCAAACTCGTAGCCAGCGTGGGGGAAACGCAGTATTTT. It specifies CASSKLVASVGETQYF.